This is a list of T cell receptor beta chains from one sample in a study of OX40 agonist ivuxolimab in advanced cancers. Data came from immunoSEQ multiplex PCR; TCRdb stores just in-frame clones and leaves some out. The data show 50,000 or so clones, with 85% seen just once and 20% held by the top ten. The starting material was CD4+ or CD8+ T cells sorted from blood, obtained in a trial of the OX40 agonist ivuxolimab. The receptors originated from an adult with an advanced solid tumor such as melanoma, head and neck, liver or kidney cancer. The conserved cysteine and the conserved F or W are not part of the CDR3 here.

v_call	j_call	cdr3_aa
TRBV28	TRBJ1-1	ASSPRQGKNTEAF
TRBV9	TRBJ2-4	ASSEGGSAGAKNIQY
TRBV6-5	TRBJ2-4	ASSYSRTAKNIQY
TRBV9	TRBJ2-7	ASSARTGDPYEQY
TRBV29-1	TRBJ1-1	SVLRPLGAF
TRBV7-9	TRBJ2-2	ASSRESNTGELF
TRBV27	TRBJ2-1	ASSTKATSGGSYNEQF
TRBV4-3	TRBJ2-5	ASSQELAGREETQY
TRBV28	TRBJ1-1	ASTLVGRNTEAF
TRBV9	TRBJ1-1	ASSVDDRGHTEAF
TRBV11-1	TRBJ2-5	ASSLWGRTGEEQETQY
TRBV7-9	TRBJ1-1	ASTFSTLQTNTEAF
TRBV29-1	TRBJ2-3	SVEGGWRTRPTDTQY
TRBV27	TRBJ1-5	ASSLGINQPQH
TRBV7-9	TRBJ1-6	ASSSTGQESWDSPLH
TRBV5-4	TRBJ1-4	AFWGREKLF
TRBV28	TRBJ1-1	ASSLLGDGLNTEAF
TRBV6-4	TRBJ1-5	ASSADRSNQPQH
TRBV5-1	TRBJ1-1	ASSLVVNTEAF
TRBV28	TRBJ2-7	ASSTYRGNSYEQY
TRBV19	TRBJ2-2	ASSSTGGDTGELF
TRBV5-7	TRBJ1-1	ASSPGAMNTEAF
TRBV21-1	TRBJ1-6	ASSKGGRGDLHNSPLH
TRBV28	TRBJ1-5	ASSLVRGPNQPQH
TRBV9	TRBJ1-2	ASSSDRTGVT
TRBV5-6	TRBJ1-4	ASSLGGRNEKLF
TRBV7-2	TRBJ2-2	ASSLEAHNTGELF
TRBV6-1	TRBJ2-3	ASIDSGGRADTQY
TRBV11-2	TRBJ2-1	ASSLVFNEQF
TRBV7-9	TRBJ2-7	ASDSGLGEQY
TRBV9	TRBJ1-6	ASSVGKDRGNSPLH
TRBV5-1	TRBJ1-2	ASSLVEGYGYGYT
TRBV7-9	TRBJ1-1	ASSDSRYRMNTEAF
TRBV27	TRBJ2-1	ASSLGAPPFNEQF
TRBV9	TRBJ2-7	ASSVGGGNYEQY
TRBV4-1	TRBJ1-1	ASSQEPQGLNTEAF
TRBV6-5	TRBJ2-1	ASSREQGEPNEQF
TRBV9	TRBJ2-5	ASSSPDSGYQETQY
TRBV27	TRBJ2-7	ASSFSGAVYEQY
TRBV7-2	TRBJ1-1	ASSLVQGGMNTEAF
TRBV19	TRBJ1-1	ASKLGRRTEAF
TRBV29-1	TRBJ1-5	SVVEGDYQPQH
TRBV10-3	TRBJ2-5	AISEPLEGGRKTQY
TRBV5-1	TRBJ2-5	ASSRGLAGAQETQY
TRBV7-8	TRBJ1-4	ASSPERGNIEKLF
TRBV4-3	TRBJ1-2	ASSQEPRRDGYT